The clone carrying this T cell receptor beta chain was counted ten times or more. Its matching antigen is unknown. Arm-PCR with iRepertoire HTBI primers amplified the CDR3 regions for these TCR beta libraries. TCRdb re-called the multiplex PCR reads through MiXCR, storing one row per CDR3 protein. The sample shows roughly 320,000 distinct CDR3 sequences, 16% of them seen only once. Regarding time point: newly diagnosed GD, antithyroid drugs for less than 3 months. The TCR library was made from RNA extracted from PBMCs. Collection of peripheral blood (about 10 milliliters) was done using EDTA tubes. These data originate in a study of regulatory T cells in long-lasting Graves disease. Findings and limits, study-wide: Among the persistent patients, 2,741 public clonotypes were shared, more than the approximately 960 shared among new patients.

There are 13 residues in the CDR3. Germline V gene lookup returns CDR1 SGHVS and CDR2 FQNEAQ. Trimming at V came to 5 bases and at J to 9 bases, leaving 4 bases not matched to a gene. These same data were also listed under a study on T cells in Graves' hyperthyroidism and ophthalmopathy. That source adds: Exclusions: uncontrolled infection, other autoimmune disease, pregnancy, lactation. TCR CDR3 regions were first amplified by RT-PCR with HTBI primers.

The chain carries TRBV7-8 and TRBJ1-5; the match to TRBD1 covers 10 bases. The starting material was peripheral blood mononuclear cells (PBMCs), obtained at new diagnosis, from a patient treated with antithyroid drugs. This receptor was obtained from a man aged 40-55 years with Graves disease. The CDR3 DNA sequence: TGTGCCAGCAGCACTGACAGGGGGCGGCCCCAGCATTTT. Translation: CASSTDRGRPQHF.